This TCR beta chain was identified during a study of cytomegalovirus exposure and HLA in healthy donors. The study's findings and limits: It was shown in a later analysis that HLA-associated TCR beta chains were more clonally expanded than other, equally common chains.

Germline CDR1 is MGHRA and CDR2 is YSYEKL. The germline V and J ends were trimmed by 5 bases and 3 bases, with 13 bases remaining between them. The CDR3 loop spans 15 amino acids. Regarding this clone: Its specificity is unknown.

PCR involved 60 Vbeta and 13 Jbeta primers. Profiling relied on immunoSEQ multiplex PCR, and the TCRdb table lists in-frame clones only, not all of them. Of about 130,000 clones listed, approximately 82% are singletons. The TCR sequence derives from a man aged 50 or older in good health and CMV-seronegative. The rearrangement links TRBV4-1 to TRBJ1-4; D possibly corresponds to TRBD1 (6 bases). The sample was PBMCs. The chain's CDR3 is CASSLTGAPNEKLFF. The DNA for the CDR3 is TGCGCCAGCAGCTTGACAGGCGCTCCTAATGAAAAACTGTTTTTT.